These 25 T cell receptor beta chains were sequenced from one sample in a study of blood T cell repertoires in COVID-19. Sequenced by immunoSEQ multiplex PCR; TCRdb stores in-frame clones only, minus some. Counted here are 300,000 to 350,000 clones, around nine tenths occurring once; the ten biggest clones make up 0.85% to 1.3%. The sample was PBMCs or T cells enriched from blood (not recorded which). The receptor source for this set is a woman aged 30 to 39 who had been exposed to COVID-19.

This chain joins TRBV4-2 and TRBJ2-7, with D tentatively TRBD2 (6 bases). Germline V lookup: CDR1 LGHNA, CDR2 YNFKEQ. The CDR3 spans 16 residues. V was cut by 0 bases and J by 0 bases, with 12 bases left in between. The CDR3: CASSQDGGGNSYEQYF. The CDR3 DNA reads as TGTGCCAGCAGCCAAGACGGTGGGGGGAACTCCTACGAGCAGTACTTC.

The rearrangement joins TRBV30 to TRBJ2-5, with 7 bases fitting TRBD2. Germline CDR1 reads GTSNPN; CDR2 reads SVGIG (reference sequence). Losses at the gene ends were 0 bases for V and 0 bases for J; bases not matched to a gene: 10. The CDR3 consists of 17 residues. In DNA, the CDR3 is TGTGCCTGGAGTGTATGGGGCGGGGGTCCCCACCAAGAGACCCAGTACTTC. Translation gives CAWSVWGGGPHQETQYF.

The V gene is TRBV10-2, the J gene TRBJ2-5; 9 bases line up with TRBD1. V dropped 5 bases and J dropped 6; count of bases not matched to a gene: 4. The CDR3 is 13 amino acids. CDR1 and CDR2 from the germline V gene are WSHSY and SAAADI. The CDR3 coding sequence is TGCGCCAGCAGTACAGGGGGCAGTAAGACCCAGTACTTC. Its protein is CASSTGGSKTQYF.

The CDR3 is CASSVPSWEHPDTQYF. The CDR3 DNA sequence: TGTGCCAGCAGCGTGCCTTCGTGGGAGCATCCGGATACGCAGTATTTT. The chain carries TRBV9 and TRBJ2-3; D perhaps matches TRBD2 (5 bases). Trimming pared 2 bases from V and 6 bases from J, leaving 19 bases between. The CDR3 spans 16 residues. CDR1 and CDR2 (germline): SGDLS, YYNGEE.

This chain links TRBV5-1 with TRBJ2-4, with 7 bases lining up with TRBD2. J gave up 12 bases and V 2 bases, and 5 bases lay outside the gene matches. CDR1 is SGHRS and CDR2 is YFSETQ in the germline V gene. This CDR3 comprises 12 residues. Here the CDR3 DNA reads TGCGCCAGCAGCTTCGAAGCGGGAACTCAGTACTTC. Translated: CASSFEAGTQYF.

This chain links TRBV5-6 with TRBJ2-7, with D uncertain. Looked up from germline, CDR1 is SGHDT and CDR2 is YYEEEE. The CDR3 covers 16 residues. V was shortened by 4 bases and J by 2 bases, with 19 bases between the two germline ends. This CDR3 is CASSPVRLADPYEQYF. CDR3 nucleotides: TGTGCCAGCAGCCCGGTCCGGTTAGCTGATCCCTACGAGCAGTACTTC. The full variable domain, with the rest looked up from reference TRBV5-6 and TRBJ2-7, is DAGVTQSPTHLIKTRGQQVTLRCSPKSGHDTVSWYQQALGQGPQFIFQYYEEEERQRGNFPDRFSGHQFPNYSSELNVNALLLGDSALYLCASSPVRLADPYEQYFGPGTRLTVT.

The rearrangement uses TRBV7-3 and TRBJ1-6; 10 bases map to TRBD1. CDR3 length: 14 amino acids. Looked up from germline, CDR1 is SGHTA and CDR2 is FQGTGA. The V segment lost 5 bases and the J segment 9 bases; nucleotides outside the gene matches: 4. The CDR3 here is CASSRDRGGSPLHF. CDR3 coding DNA: TGTGCCAGCAGCCGGGACAGGGGCGGTTCACCCCTCCACTTT.

The chain uses TRBV18 and TRBJ2-1, with a weak D call TRBD1 (5 bases). This CDR3 is 15 amino acids long. Trimming stripped 3 bases from V and 6 bases from J, with 15 bases between. CDR1 is KGHSH, CDR2 LQKENI, per germline. The CDR3 reads CASSPSTVLGNEQFF. CDR3 DNA sequence: TGTGCCAGCTCACCGTCGACAGTCCTGGGCAATGAGCAGTTCTTC.

The chain recombines TRBV24-1 with TRBJ2-2, with 11 bases that match TRBD1. The germline gives CDR1 KGHDR, CDR2 SFDVKD. The CDR3 runs 13 residues. J gave up 5 bases and V 12 bases, and 4 bases lay outside the gene matches. CDR3 bases: TGTGCCGTCCGGGACAGGGGGACCGGGGAGCTGTTTTTT. Its protein is CAVRDRGTGELFF.

This clone has only a few counts. The rearrangement uses TRBV19 and TRBJ2-7, with a weak D call TRBD1 (6 bases). The CDR3 covers 13 residues. V lost 1 base and J 3 bases, leaving 7 bases between the germline ends. Germline values: CDR1 LNHDA, CDR2 SQIVND (reference sequence). The CDR3 region is CASSIGGGYEQYF. The CDR3 bases are TGTGCCAGTAGTATAGGAGGGGGCTACGAGCAGTACTTC.

V usage is TRBV7-3 and J usage is TRBJ2-5, with D uncertain. Germline CDR1 reads SGHTA; CDR2 reads FQGTGA. Trimming took off 5 bases at V and 5 bases at J, with 12 bases between the two ends. There are 13 residues in the CDR3. The CDR3 here is CASSRGRAETQYF. The CDR3 bases are TGTGCCAGCAGCCGTGGTAGAGCGGAGACCCAGTACTTC.

This clone was found a few times. This chain joins TRBV9 and TRBJ2-5, with 9 bases lining up with TRBD1. The V and J ends lost 4 bases and 4 bases, in that order; junction bases with no gene match: 14. Germline V gene lookup returns CDR1 SGDLS and CDR2 YYNGEE. The CDR3 contains 17 residues. This CDR3 reads CASSTTPTHRGRETQYF. Here the CDR3 DNA reads TGTGCCAGCAGCACAACCCCCACACACAGGGGGCGAGAGACCCAGTACTTC.

The chain uses TRBV11-2 and TRBJ2-7; a weak D match, TRBD1 (5 bases). From germline, CDR1 is SGHAT and CDR2 FQNNGV. This CDR3 has 14 amino acids. V lost 1 base, J lost 2 bases, and 9 bases lay in between. As DNA, the CDR3 is TGTGCCAGCAGCTTAGCGCAGGGAACCTACGAGCAGTACTTC. Encoded protein: CASSLAQGTYEQYF.

This sequence joins TRBV5-5 and TRBJ2-6, with D tentatively TRBD2 (6 bases). The CDR3 is 16 amino acids. Trimming stripped 6 bases from V and 1 base from J, with 14 bases between. Germline values: CDR1 SGHKS, CDR2 YYEKEE (reference sequence). CDR3 sequence: CASNYPRGSGANVLTF. Written as DNA, the CDR3 is TGTGCCAGCAACTACCCCCGGGGGTCTGGGGCCAACGTCCTGACTTTC.

The V call is TRBV19, the J call TRBJ2-7; 7 positions match TRBD2. This CDR3 region has 15 residues. Looked up from germline, CDR1 is LNHDA and CDR2 is SQIVND (reference sequence). V lost 2 bases, J lost 2 bases, and 6 bases stayed unmatched. CDR3 residues: CASSIILGGPYEQYF. CDR3 nucleotides: TGTGCCAGTAGTATAATCCTGGGAGGGCCCTACGAGCAGTACTTC. Filled out from reference TRBV19 and TRBJ2-7, the complete variable domain reads DGGITQSPKYLFRKEGQNVTLSCEQNLNHDAMYWYRQDPGQGLRLIYYSQIVNDFQKGDIAEGYSVSREKKESFPLTVTSAQKNPTAFYLCASSIILGGPYEQYFGPGTRLTVT.

This clone was observed once. The genes are TRBV7-8 and TRBJ1-2, with TRBD1 matching over 8 bases. Germline V gives CDR1 SGHVS, CDR2 FQNEAQ. V lost 6 bases, J lost 5 bases, and 14 bases stayed unmatched. This CDR3 is built from 16 residues. The CDR3 protein is CASREAGGASPYGYTF. Here the CDR3 DNA reads TGTGCCAGCAGAGAGGCAGGGGGCGCGTCACCGTATGGCTACACCTTC.

CDR3 protein: CASSSAGTAFYEQYF. DNA for the CDR3: TGTGCCAGCAGCTCCGCCGGGACAGCCTTCTACGAGCAGTACTTC. V is TRBV28 and J is TRBJ2-7, with TRBD1 identical over 7 bases. V was clipped by 6 bases and J by 3 bases; unmatched bases: 11. Germline V CDR1 and CDR2: MDHEN, SYDVKM. CDR3 length: 15 amino acids.

This sequence joins TRBV19 and TRBJ1-6; 12 bases map to TRBD1. Germline CDR1 is LNHDA and CDR2 is SQIVND (reference sequence). The CDR3 runs to 16 residues. With V trimmed by 3 bases and J by 8 bases, 5 bases remained unmatched. DNA of the CDR3: TGTGCCAGTAGTATGGGACAGGGGGCATGGTATTCACCCCTCCACTTT. Its protein is CASSMGQGAWYSPLHF.

The gene calls are TRBV9 and TRBJ2-1, with a weak D call TRBD2 (6 bases). Germline loops: CDR1 SGDLS, CDR2 YYNGEE. The CDR3 extends over 14 amino acids. V lost 0 bases and J 6 bases, leaving 10 bases between the germline ends. This chain's CDR3 is CASSVVSGVNEQFF. For the CDR3, the DNA is TGTGCCAGCAGCGTAGTTTCGGGGGTCAATGAGCAGTTCTTC.

V gene TRBV27 combines with J gene TRBJ2-7; D may be TRBD1 (6 bases). CDR3 size: 15 residues. Trimming cost V 2 bases and J 9 bases, with 20 bases left between them. The germline V gene encodes CDR1 MNHEY and CDR2 SMNVEV (reference sequence). The CDR3 bases are TGTGCCAGCAGTTTAGGGTTTAGGGGGAACGGGGTGCAGTACTTC. This translates into CASSLGFRGNGVQYF.

The V gene is TRBV24-1, the J gene TRBJ2-1; tentatively, D is TRBD2 (6 bases). V was trimmed by 3 bases and J by 9 bases, leaving 26 bases between them. CDR3 length equals 18 residues. Germline values: CDR1 KGHDR, CDR2 SFDVKD. The CDR3 nucleotides are TGTGCCACCAGTGATCCGCCGGCGGGGTCCGGGGCTACGGGTGAGCAGTTCTTC. Its translation: CATSDPPAGSGATGEQFF.

The gene calls are TRBV11-2 and TRBJ2-7, with D possibly TRBD1 on 6 matching bases. Per germline, CDR1 SGHAT and CDR2 FQNNGV. Trimming cost V 5 bases and J 2 bases, with 16 bases left between them. The CDR3 covers 15 residues. CDR3 residues: CASSPAEYRAYEQYF. CDR3 DNA sequence: TGTGCCAGCAGCCCAGCCGAATACAGGGCCTACGAGCAGTACTTC.

V gene TRBV27 combines with J gene TRBJ2-7; 7 bases agree with TRBD2. CDR3 length: 15 residues. V shed 2 bases, J shed 5 bases, and the junction held 9 bases outside the gene matches. Germline V gene data show CDR1 as MNHEY and CDR2 as SMNVEV (reference sequence). For the CDR3, the DNA is TGTGCCAGCAGTTTACGGGGGAGGGCCGTCGACGAGCAGTACTTC. It translates to CASSLRGRAVDEQYF.

CDR3 sequence: CASSQDLVLAGKNEQFF. CDR3 coding DNA: TGTGCCAGCAGCCAAGATCTTGTACTAGCGGGAAAAAATGAGCAGTTCTTC. This rearrangement joins TRBV14 to TRBJ2-1, with 10 bases fitting TRBD2. The CDR3 totals 17 residues. In germline, CDR1 is SGHDN, CDR2 FVKESK. J gave up 7 bases and V 0 bases, and 9 bases lay outside the gene matches.

The J gene is TRBJ2-3, the V gene TRBV2, with a possible D match to TRBD1 (6 bases). V shed 8 bases and J shed 4 bases, with 16 bases lying between them. CDR3 length equals 14 residues. Germline values: CDR1 SNHLY, CDR2 FYNNEI. DNA for the CDR3: TGTGCCAGCGTCCTCGGACAGCTTCCAGATACGCAGTATTTT. It codes for CASVLGQLPDTQYF.